The 28 T cell receptor beta chains reported below all come from one sample, sequenced in a study of neurological immune-mediated disorders. Regarding time point: longitudinal time-point 1 (baseline). TCRdb used MiXCR to reprocess the 5' RACE reads, holding one entry per CDR3 protein. The sample records tens of thousands of distinct CDR3 sequences, over 8% being singletons. The sequenced material came from PBMCs. These receptors originate from a woman aged 40 to 50 in good health.

This clonotype appeared many times. This sequence joins TRBV10-3 and TRBJ2-6; TRBD1 matches 7 bases. This CDR3 has 16 amino acids. Germline V gene data show CDR1 as ENHRY and CDR2 as SYGVKD. V was clipped by 6 bases and J by 0 bases; unmatched bases: 5. The CDR3 here is CAISRDRSSGANVLTF. The CDR3 nucleotides are TGTGCCATCAGCCGGGACAGAAGCTCTGGGGCCAACGTCCTGACTTTC.

In its sample, this clonotype was seen many times. The chain is built from TRBV5-6 and TRBJ1-5; a possible D gene is TRBD1 (5 bases). The germline V and J ends were trimmed by 0 bases and 8 bases, with 12 bases remaining between them. Per germline, CDR1 SGHDT and CDR2 YYEEEE. The CDR3 sequence is 14 residues long. The CDR3 reads CASSLGRAQEPQHF. CDR3 sequence (DNA): TGTGCCAGCAGCTTGGGCAGGGCCCAGGAGCCCCAGCATTTT.

In this sample, this clonotype turned up many times. The genes are TRBV5-1 and TRBJ1-1; TRBD1 matches at 7 bases. Germline loops: CDR1 SGHRS, CDR2 YFSETQ. The V gene end was trimmed by 4 bases and the J gene end by 3 bases; junction bases not matched to a gene: 6. The CDR3 contains 14 residues. In DNA, the CDR3 is TGCGCCAGCAGCCCAGGGGGATGGTACACTGAAGCTTTCTTT. This gives the protein CASSPGGWYTEAFF.

This clonotype was observed many times. The rearrangement uses TRBV5-1 and TRBJ1-5; 7 positions agree with TRBD1. Germline values: CDR1 SGHRS, CDR2 YFSETQ. CDR3 length: 14 residues. After removal of 2 bases from V and 2 bases from J, the junction contained 1 base not matched to a gene. In DNA form, the CDR3 reads TGCGCCAGCAGCTTCCAGGGGGGCAATCAGCCCCAGCATTTT. This translates into CASSFQGGNQPQHF. Using reference TRBV5-1 and TRBJ1-5 for the parts outside the CDR3, the full variable domain is KAGVTQTPRYLIKTRGQQVTLSCSPISGHRSVSWYQQTPGQGLQFLFEYFSETQRNKGNFPGRFSGRQFSNSRSEMNVSTLELGDSALYLCASSFQGGNQPQHFGDGTRLSIL.

The table lists this clonotype with many counts. V usage is TRBV2 and J usage is TRBJ2-3, with D hard to call. CDR3 size: 18 residues. The V end was cut by 5 bases, the J end by 0 bases, with 21 bases between. The germline gives CDR1 SNHLY, CDR2 FYNNEI. CDR3: CASSRVCVNRSSTDTQYF. The CDR3 coding sequence is TGTGCCAGCAGTAGAGTCTGCGTTAACCGGTCAAGCACAGATACGCAGTATTTT.

The sample holds many counts of this clonotype. V is TRBV5-1 and J is TRBJ1-1, with D uncertain. CDR1 and CDR2 (germline): SGHRS, YFSETQ. This CDR3 spans 14 amino acids. V was trimmed by 0 bases and J by 0 bases, leaving 6 bases between them. CDR3 protein: CASSLVSVNTEAFF. The CDR3 DNA follows: TGCGCCAGCAGCTTGGTTTCGGTGAACACTGAAGCTTTCTTT.

This clonotype was seen repeatedly, ten times or more. The chain has TRBV5-1 and TRBJ1-2; TRBD1 aligns across 9 bases. Germline trimming cut 2 bases from V and 6 bases from J; bases unmatched to any gene: 8. Per germline, CDR1 SGHRS and CDR2 YFSETQ. The CDR3 is 15 amino acids. Here the CDR3 reads CASSFTGGAVNGYTF. The CDR3 DNA reads as TGCGCCAGCAGCTTCACAGGGGGCGCGGTAAATGGCTACACCTTC.

In this sample, this clonotype turned up many times. The chain is built from TRBV6-5 and TRBJ1-2; 8 positions agree with TRBD1. In germline, CDR1 is MNHEY, CDR2 SVGAGI. With 5 bases clipped from V and 4 bases from J, the junction kept 6 bases outside the gene matches. CDR3 length equals 14 residues. The CDR3 loop is CASSQGAVVYGYTF. CDR3 DNA sequence: TGTGCCAGCAGTCAGGGGGCTGTAGTCTATGGCTACACCTTC.

This clonotype was counted at least ten times. J is TRBJ2-1 and V is TRBV7-2; perhaps TRBD2 as D (7 bases). CDR3 length: 14 amino acids. Deletions cut 3 bases from V and 7 bases from J, with 13 bases between. Germline V gives CDR1 SGHTA, CDR2 FQGNSA. CDR3 sequence reads: CASSFGGGRNEQFF. The CDR3 DNA sequence: TGTGCCAGCAGCTTTGGGGGGGGCAGGAATGAGCAGTTCTTC.

This clonotype was recorded at least ten times. The chain employs TRBV11-1 and TRBJ2-2, with TRBD1 matching over 8 bases. The CDR3 runs 16 residues. After removal of 5 bases from V and 7 bases from J, the junction contained 12 bases not matched to a gene. Germline assignment: CDR1 SGHAT and CDR2 FQDESV (reference sequence). The DNA of the CDR3 is TGTGCCAGCAGCCCTTGGACAGGGTTGGTTATCGGGGAGCTGTTTTTT. Translation gives CASSPWTGLVIGELFF.

There are many counts of this clonotype. V and J are TRBV29-1 and TRBJ2-2; the D gene is possibly TRBD1 (6 bases). CDR1 and CDR2 (germline): SQVTM, ANQGSEA. The CDR3 runs to 13 residues. Deletions cut 1 base from V and 4 bases from J, with 7 bases between. The CDR3 DNA reads TGCAGCGTTGAAGTGGACAGCACCGGGGAGCTGTTTTTT. Its protein is CSVEVDSTGELFF.

This clonotype was seen at least ten times. This chain links TRBV7-2 with TRBJ2-1; no clear D gene. Germline assignment: CDR1 SGHTA and CDR2 FQGNSA. Trimming pared 0 bases from V and 8 bases from J, leaving 2 bases between. This CDR3 region has 11 residues. The CDR3 region has the DNA TGTGCCAGCAGCTTAGCCGATGAGCAGTTCTTC. Residues: CASSLADEQFF. Complete variable domain (other parts from reference TRBV7-2 and TRBJ2-1): GAGVSQSPSNKVTEKGKDVELRCDPISGHTALYWYRQSLGQGLEFLIYFQGNSAPDKSGLPSDRFSAERTGGSVSTLTIQRTQQEDSAVYLCASSLADEQFFGPGTRLTVL.

The chain carries TRBV7-9 and TRBJ1-5; D uncertain. The germline V gene has CDR1 SEHNR and CDR2 FQNEAQ (reference sequence). CDR3 length: 17 residues. The V gene lost 1 base and the J gene lost 1 base, with 14 bases spanning the gap. The CDR3 loop is CASSLVFEGISNQPQHF. The CDR3 DNA is TGTGCCAGCAGCTTAGTTTTCGAGGGAATAAGCAATCAGCCCCAGCATTTT.

As for this clonotype: This could be a read error, since a much larger clone is one nucleotide away. J is TRBJ1-2 and V is TRBV29-1, with D perhaps TRBD1 (6 bases). The CDR3 runs to 13 residues. CDR1 and CDR2 (germline): SQVTM, ANQGSEA. CDR3 amino acids: CSVLRGSNYVYTF. CDR3 bases: TGCAGCGTCCTCAGGGGTTCCAACTATGTCTACACCTTC.

This clonotype was found many times. The genes are TRBV15 and TRBJ2-5, with D maybe TRBD2 (5 bases). The germline V and J ends were trimmed by 1 base and 5 bases, with 14 bases remaining between them. Germline assignment: CDR1 LNHNV and CDR2 YYDKDF (reference sequence). This CDR3 region has 15 residues. This CDR3 is CATSRVGGGGETQYF. In DNA, the CDR3 is TGTGCCACCAGCAGAGTTGGAGGAGGTGGGGAGACCCAGTACTTC.

With regard to this clonotype: A junction end diverges from the germline sequence, so it may reflect a read error. This chain links TRBV6-2 or TRBV6-3 with TRBJ2-7; no definite D call. This CDR3 is built from 14 residues. Germline CDR1 and CDR2: MNHEY and SVGEGT. The CDR3 sequence: CASSYGERVLEQYF. The CDR3 coding sequence is TGTGCCAGTAGTTACGGCGAAAGGGTCCTCGAGCAGTACTTC.

The table lists this clonotype with many counts. The gene calls are TRBV7-2 and TRBJ2-7; D is perhaps TRBD1 or TRBD2 (5 bases each). Germline V lookup: CDR1 SGHTA, CDR2 FQGNSA. V lost 3 bases, J lost 2 bases, and 17 bases lay in between. The CDR3 runs 16 residues. This CDR3 reads CASSFLGLLGAYEQYF. The CDR3 DNA reads TGTGCCAGCAGCTTCCTCGGACTGTTGGGGGCCTACGAGCAGTACTTC.

The chain combines TRBV29-1 with TRBJ1-2; 7 positions agree with TRBD1. The length of the CDR3 is 11 residues. Germline loops: CDR1 SQVTM, CDR2 ANQGSEA. As DNA, the CDR3 is TGCAGTGTGGCCAATCAGGGGGACTACACCTTC. Its protein product is CSVANQGDYTF.

This clonotype has at least ten counts. The rearrangement joins TRBV25-1 to TRBJ1-2; no reliable D call. The CDR3 covers 13 residues. Looked up from germline, CDR1 is MGHDK and CDR2 is SYGVNS. V was pared by 6 bases and J by 6 bases, with 14 bases between. CDR3 sequence: CASSWEPWNGYTF. As DNA, the CDR3 is TGTGCCAGCAGCTGGGAGCCGTGGAATGGCTACACCTTC.

This clonotype was counted ten times or more. The genes are TRBV7-8 and TRBJ1-5; the D is unclear. Germline V lookup: CDR1 SGHVS, CDR2 FQNEAQ. V was shortened by 4 bases and J by 2 bases, with 6 bases between the two germline ends. The CDR3 loop spans 13 amino acids. CDR3 DNA: TGTGCCAGCAGCTGGGCGGGCAATCAGCCCCAGCATTTT. Translated: CASSWAGNQPQHF. Full variable domain (missing parts from reference TRBV7-8 and TRBJ1-5): GAGVSQSPRYKVAKRGQDVALRCDPISGHVSLFWYQQALGQGPEFLTYFQNEAQLDKSGLPSDRFFAERPEGSVSTLKIQRTQQEDSAVYLCASSWAGNQPQHFGDGTRLSIL.

This clonotype was counted ten times or more. One junction end does not reproduce the germline sequence, and a read error may be involved. V gene TRBV2 combines with J gene TRBJ1-1; TRBD1 aligns across 11 bases. The CDR3 consists of 13 residues. Germline lookup yields CDR1 SNHLY and CDR2 FYNNEI. CDR3 in amino acids: CVSRGQGAGEAFF. CDR3 in DNA: TGTGTCAGCAGAGGACAGGGGGCCGGTGAAGCTTTCTTT.

This clonotype was picked up many times. The V gene is TRBV27, the J gene TRBJ2-1; no firm D call. CDR3 length: 15 amino acids. Between the trimmed V and J ends, which lost 3 bases and 2 bases, there was a span of 11 bases. In germline, CDR1 is MNHEY, CDR2 SMNVEV (reference sequence). The CDR3 nucleotides are TGTGCCAGCAGTTTTACCCAGAACCCCTACAATGAGCAGTTCTTC. As protein: CASSFTQNPYNEQFF.

This clonotype was recorded many times. The chain recombines TRBV4-1 with TRBJ2-3; perhaps TRBD2 as D (7 bases). CDR1 is MGHRA and CDR2 is YSYEKL in the germline V gene. CDR3 length equals 17 residues. Trimming pared 2 bases from V and 2 bases from J, leaving 17 bases between. The DNA of the CDR3 is TGCGCCAGCAGCCAATCGGTTGGCGGGGGCCCCACAGATACGCAGTATTTT. Its protein product is CASSQSVGGGPTDTQYF.

There are many counts of this clonotype. The chain recombines TRBV12-3 or TRBV12-4 with TRBJ2-1, with D perhaps TRBD1 (5 bases). This CDR3 is 15 amino acids long. Trimming shortened V by 5 bases and J by 0 bases, and 11 bases separated the two germline ends. DNA of the CDR3: TGTGCCAGCAGTGCACAGGAGAGCTCCTACAATGAGCAGTTCTTC. It yields the protein CASSAQESSYNEQFF.

This clonotype was observed at least ten times. The chain has TRBV12-3 or TRBV12-4 and TRBJ1-3; D is uncertain. Trimming took off 3 bases at V and 7 bases at J, with 10 bases between the two ends. The CDR3 contains 13 residues. CDR3 protein: CASSFGGWNTIYF. Here the CDR3 DNA reads TGTGCCAGCAGTTTTGGAGGGTGGAACACCATATATTTT.

Ten or more counts support this clonotype. The J gene is TRBJ1-2, the V gene TRBV3-1, with unresolved D. The CDR3 covers 13 residues. Trimming removed 5 bases at V and 8 bases at J, with 15 bases between. The germline V gene encodes CDR1 LGHDT and CDR2 YNNKEL (reference sequence). CDR3 loop: CASSARDTRGYTF. CDR3 nucleotides: TGTGCCAGCAGCGCCCGGGATACCCGGGGCTACACCTTC. The whole variable domain, filled in from reference TRBV3-1 and TRBJ1-2, reads DTAVSQTPKYLVTQMGNDKSIKCEQNLGHDTMYWYKQDSKKFLKIMFSYNNKELIINETVPNRFSPKSPDKAHLNLHINSLELGDSAVYFCASSARDTRGYTFGSGTRLTVV.

In this sample, this clonotype turned up many times. V usage is TRBV12-3 or TRBV12-4 and J usage is TRBJ2-1, with 8 bases identical to TRBD1. V shed 5 bases and J 8 bases; nucleotides not matched to a gene: 5. CDR3 length: 13 residues. The CDR3 sequence: CASSPRQGYEQFF. The CDR3, as DNA: TGTGCCAGCAGTCCCCGACAGGGGTATGAGCAGTTCTTC.

V is TRBV20-1 and J is TRBJ2-1; maybe TRBD1 (5 bases). This CDR3 has 14 residues. V was shortened by 0 bases and J by 8 bases, with 14 bases between the two germline ends. CDR1 is DFQATT, CDR2 SNEGSKA, per germline (reference sequence). The CDR3 loop reads CSARDGAGLDEQFF. CDR3 bases: TGCAGTGCTAGAGATGGAGCAGGGCTCGATGAGCAGTTCTTC.